This T cell receptor beta chain was recorded in a study of blood T cell repertoires in COVID-19. Whole-study context: Acute and convalescent COVID-19 specimens originated in the United States, Italy and Spain. The analysed material was cDNA or gDNA that came from T cells, B-cell-depleted T cells, or PBMCs.

This CDR3 contains 16 residues. V dropped 1 base and J dropped 7 bases, with 19 bases sitting between them. Germline assignment: CDR1 LGHDT and CDR2 YNNKEL (reference sequence). In the original processing: Scientists estimated how many nucleated cells there were by amplifying reference gene primers. Data came from immunoSEQ multiplex PCR; TCRdb stores just in-frame clones and leaves some out. V, J and clone size are those of that table, while D and trimming were read from the DNA. The sample shows 110,000 or so clones, over 75% of them seen only once. The TCR sequence derives from a woman aged 45-59 years with acute or convalescent COVID-19. The chain links TRBV3-1 (or the pseudogene TRBV3-2) to TRBJ1-2; possibly TRBD1 for D (6 bases). Sample: peripheral blood. CDR3: CASSQVVPGEYSGYTF. In nucleotides, the CDR3 is TGTGCCAGCAGCCAAGTTGTACCAGGGGAGTACTCTGGCTACACCTTC.